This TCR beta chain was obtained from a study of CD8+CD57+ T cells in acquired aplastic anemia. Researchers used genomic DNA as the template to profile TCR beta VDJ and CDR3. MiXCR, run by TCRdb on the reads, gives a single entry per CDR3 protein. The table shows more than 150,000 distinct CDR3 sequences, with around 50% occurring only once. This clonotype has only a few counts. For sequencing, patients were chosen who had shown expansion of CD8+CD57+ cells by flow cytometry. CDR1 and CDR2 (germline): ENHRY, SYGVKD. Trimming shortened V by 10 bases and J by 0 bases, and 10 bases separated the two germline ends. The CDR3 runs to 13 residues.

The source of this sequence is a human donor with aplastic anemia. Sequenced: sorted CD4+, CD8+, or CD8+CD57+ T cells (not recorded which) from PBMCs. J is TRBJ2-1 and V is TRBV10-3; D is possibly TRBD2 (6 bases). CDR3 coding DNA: TGTGCCAGCGGGGCAGTCTCCTACAATGAGCAGTTCTTC. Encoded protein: CASGAVSYNEQFF.